These 3 T cell receptor beta chains were sequenced from one sample in a study of blood T cell repertoires in COVID-19. The assay was immunoSEQ multiplex PCR, and TCRdb's table has in-frame clones only and misses some. The sample lists over 200,000 clones; roughly nine tenths were seen once. The sample taken for sequencing was peripheral blood. Receptors originate from a man aged 35-49 years with active or convalescent COVID-19.

In nucleotides, the CDR3 is TGTGCCAGCAGCCATCAGGACAGGGTTAGGTATGGCTACACCTTC. Encoded protein: CASSHQDRVRYGYTF. This sequence joins TRBV7-9 and TRBJ1-2; 8 positions match TRBD1. CDR1 is SEHNR, CDR2 FQNEAQ, per germline (reference sequence). The trim removed 5 bases at V and 5 bases at J, leaving 10 bases unmatched. CDR3 length: 15 amino acids.

This clone was observed a single time. V usage is TRBV11-2 and J usage is TRBJ2-3; 7 positions match TRBD1. The CDR3 loop spans 19 amino acids. Germline trimming cut 2 bases from V and 1 base from J; bases unmatched to any gene: 15. CDR1 is SGHAT, CDR2 FQNNGV, per germline. The CDR3 spells CASSLTRTGTFRGTDTQYF. In DNA, the CDR3 is TGTGCCAGCAGCTTAACACGGACAGGTACATTCAGGGGCACAGATACGCAGTATTTT.

There are a few counts of this clone. The CDR3 loop reads CASSRTASGNTIYF. As DNA, the CDR3 is TGTGCCAGCAGCCGGACAGCCTCTGGAAACACCATATATTTT. V usage is TRBV14 and J usage is TRBJ1-3; maybe TRBD1 (6 bases). Germline V gene data show CDR1 as SGHDN and CDR2 as FVKESK. Trimming left V 4 bases short and J 0 bases short, with 7 bases between. This CDR3 region has 14 residues. The full variable domain, in which reference TRBV14 and TRBJ1-3 provide the parts outside the CDR3, is EAGVTQFPSHSVIEKGQTVTLRCDPISGHDNLYWYRRVMGKEIKFLLHFVKESKQDESGMPNNRFLAERTGGTYSTLKVQPAELEDSGVYFCASSRTASGNTIYFGEGSWLTVV.